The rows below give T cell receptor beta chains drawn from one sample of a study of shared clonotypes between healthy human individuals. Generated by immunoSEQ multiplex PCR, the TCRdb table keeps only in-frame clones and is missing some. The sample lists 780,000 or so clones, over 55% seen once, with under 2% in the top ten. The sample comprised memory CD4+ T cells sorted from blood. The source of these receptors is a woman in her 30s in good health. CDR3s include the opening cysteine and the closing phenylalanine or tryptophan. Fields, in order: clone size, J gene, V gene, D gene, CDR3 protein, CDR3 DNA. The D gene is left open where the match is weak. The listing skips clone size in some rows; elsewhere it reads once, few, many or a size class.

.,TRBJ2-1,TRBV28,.,CASNRGGAYNEQFF,TGTGCCAGCAACAGAGGGGGGGCCTACAATGAGCAGTTCTTC
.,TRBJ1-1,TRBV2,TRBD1,CASSVGQGYTEAFF,TGTGCCAGCAGTGTAGGACAGGGGTACACTGAAGCTTTCTTT
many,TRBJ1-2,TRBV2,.,CASSELGGVPGGYTF,TGTGCCAGCAGTGAACTTGGAGGGGTTCCGGGGGGCTACACCTTC
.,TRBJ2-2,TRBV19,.,CASSISPASDNTGELFF,TGTGCCAGTAGTATATCCCCGGCTAGCGATAACACCGGGGAGCTGTTTTTT
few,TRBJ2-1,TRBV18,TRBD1,CASSPQGTENEQFF,TGTGCCAGCTCACCACAGGGGACAGAGAATGAGCAGTTCTTC
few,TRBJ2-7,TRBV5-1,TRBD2,CASSLDPSGSDYEQYF,TGCGCCAGCAGCTTGGATCCTAGCGGGAGTGACTACGAGCAGTACTTC
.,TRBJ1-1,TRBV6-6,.,CASKIALDTEAFF,TGTGCCAGCAAGATCGCCCTAGACACTGAAGCTTTCTTT
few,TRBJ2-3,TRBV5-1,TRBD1,CASSRDREDTQYF,TGCGCCAGCAGCCGGGACAGGGAAGATACGCAGTATTTT
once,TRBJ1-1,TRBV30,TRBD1,CAWRGQVGTEAFF,TGTGCCTGGAGAGGACAGGTTGGCACTGAAGCTTTCTTT
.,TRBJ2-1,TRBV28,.,CASSLATDFDNEQFF,TGTGCCAGCAGTTTGGCTACAGACTTCGACAATGAGCAGTTCTTC
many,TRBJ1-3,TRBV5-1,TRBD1,CASSFGTAGNTIYF,TGCGCCAGCAGCTTTGGGACAGCTGGAAACACCATATATTTT
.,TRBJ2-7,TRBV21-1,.,CASLYAAGREQYF,TGTGCCAGTCTTTACGCAGCGGGGAGAGAGCAGTACTTC
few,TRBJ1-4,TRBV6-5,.,CASSPGMTNEKLFF,TGTGCCAGCAGCCCTGGGATGACTAATGAAAAACTGTTTTTT
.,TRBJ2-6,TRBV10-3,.,CAISDLGQLRSGANVLTF,TGTGCCATCAGTGATTTAGGCCAGCTTCGTTCTGGGGCCAACGTCCTGACTTTC
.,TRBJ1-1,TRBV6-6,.,CASSPPGGHTEAFF,TGTGCCAGCAGCCCGCCTGGCGGGCACACTGAAGCTTTCTTT
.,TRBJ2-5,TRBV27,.,CASRLTVQETQYF,TGTGCCAGCAGGCTGACAGTCCAAGAGACCCAGTACTTC
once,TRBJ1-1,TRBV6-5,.,CASSPGTVTFF,TGTGCCAGCTCCCCAGGGACGGTTACTTTCTTT
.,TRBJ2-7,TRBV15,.,CATSRDNRGRTVAYEQYF,TGTGCCACCAGCAGAGATAATCGAGGTAGGACAGTGGCCTACGAGCAGTACTTC
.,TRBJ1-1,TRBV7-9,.,CASSLALNTEAFF,TGTGCCAGCAGCTTAGCTTTGAACACTGAAGCTTTCTTT
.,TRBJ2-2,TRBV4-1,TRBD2,CASSLRPQTSGRGDTGELFF,TGCGCCAGCAGCCTCAGACCCCAAACTAGCGGGAGGGGAGATACCGGGGAGTTGTTTTTT
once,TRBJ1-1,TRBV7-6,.,CASSSYGGSNTEAFF,TGTGCCAGCAGCTCATATGGGGGCTCTAACACTGAAGCTTTCTTT
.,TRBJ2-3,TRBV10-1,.,CASSLATRTDTQYF,TGCGCCAGCAGTTTAGCGACACGCACAGATACGCAGTATTTT
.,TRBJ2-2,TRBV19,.,CASKTGGNTGELFF,TGTGCCAGTAAGACCGGGGGTAACACCGGGGAGCTGTTTTTT
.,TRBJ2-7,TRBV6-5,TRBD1,CASRTTGADAYEQYF,TGTGCCAGCAGAACGACAGGGGCCGACGCCTACGAGCAGTACTTC
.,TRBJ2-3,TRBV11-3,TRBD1,CASSKYSTGTGTTDTQYF,TGTGCCAGCAGCAAATATTCAACCGGGACAGGGACGACAGATACGCAGTATTTT
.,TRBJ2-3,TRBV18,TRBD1,CASSQLPGQENTDTQYF,TGTGCCAGCTCACAACTTCCGGGACAGGAAAACACAGATACGCAGTATTTT
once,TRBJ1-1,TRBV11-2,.,CASSLAPVNTEAFF,TGTGCCAGCAGCTTAGCCCCCGTGAACACTGAAGCTTTCTTT
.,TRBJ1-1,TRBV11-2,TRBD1,CASSRGQGDTEAFF,TGTGCCAGCTCTCGGGGGCAGGGGGACACTGAAGCTTTCTTT
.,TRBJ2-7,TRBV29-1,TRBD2,CSAMGLAGHPLSYEQYF,TGCAGCGCCATGGGACTAGCGGGACATCCCCTTAGCTACGAGCAGTACTTC
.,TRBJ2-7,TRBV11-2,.,CASSLDFDSYEQYF,TGTGCCAGCAGCTTAGACTTCGACTCCTACGAGCAGTACTTC
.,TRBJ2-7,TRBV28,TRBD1,CASRSWGQGRYEQYF,TGTGCCAGCAGGTCTTGGGGACAGGGGCGTTACGAGCAGTACTTC
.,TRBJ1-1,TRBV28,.,CASSLSRVGAFF,TGTGCCAGCAGTTTATCCAGGGTAGGAGCTTTCTTT
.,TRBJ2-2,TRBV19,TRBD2,CASSIAGRETGELFF,TGTGCCAGTAGTATAGCGGGGCGGGAGACCGGGGAGCTGTTTTTT
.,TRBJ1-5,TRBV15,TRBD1,CATSRGAGGQPQHF,TGTGCCACCAGCAGAGGGGCAGGGGGACAGCCCCAGCATTTT
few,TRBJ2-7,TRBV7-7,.,CASSLANSYEQYF,TGTGCCAGCAGCTTAGCGAACTCCTACGAGCAGTACTTC
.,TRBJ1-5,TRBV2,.,CASGRAGAAESQPQHF,TGTGCCAGCGGGAGGGCAGGGGCGGCTGAAAGTCAGCCCCAGCATTTT
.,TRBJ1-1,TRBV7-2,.,CASSRGGLVGEAFF,TGTGCCAGCAGCCGGGGGGGTCTTGTCGGTGAAGCTTTCTTT
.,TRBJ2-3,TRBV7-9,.,CASTNGVAGFTDTQYF,TGTGCCAGCACTAACGGAGTGGCGGGGTTCACAGATACGCAGTATTTT
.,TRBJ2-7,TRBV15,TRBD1,CATRQDRGPYEQYF,TGTGCCACCAGGCAGGACAGGGGGCCTTACGAGCAGTACTTC
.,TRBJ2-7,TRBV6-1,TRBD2,CATSLLAGVYEQYF,TGTGCCACCAGTTTACTAGCGGGAGTCTACGAGCAGTACTTC
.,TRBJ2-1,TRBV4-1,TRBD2,CASSQVMAGVSYNEQFF,TGCGCCAGCAGCCAAGTCATGGCGGGAGTTTCCTACAATGAGCAGTTCTTC
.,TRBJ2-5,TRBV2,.,CASSVERLARQYF,TGTGCCAGCAGTGTGGAGCGGTTAGCGCGGCAGTACTTC
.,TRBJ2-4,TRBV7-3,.,CASSLTDQDIQYF,TGTGCCAGCAGCTTGACCGACCAGGACATTCAGTACTTC
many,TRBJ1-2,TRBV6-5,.,CASSRQAGNYGYTF,TGTGCCAGCTCCCGTCAGGCAGGGAACTATGGCTACACCTTC